This T cell receptor beta chain was obtained from a study of CD4 T cells in relation to SARS-CoV-2 and coronaviruses. Looking at the study overall: TCR beta CDR3s were sequenced after approximately ten-day antigen culture of PBMCs.

The CDR3 has 13 amino acids. The V gene lost 8 bases and the J gene lost 1 base, with 11 bases spanning the gap. Per germline, CDR1 MNHEY and CDR2 SVGAGI. Clones were sequenced by immunoSEQ multiplex PCR, and TCRdb holds only the in-frame ones, with some missing. The table records 20,000 to 30,000 clones, around 75% of them present only once. On this clone: The antigen remains unidentified.

Before the COVID-19 pandemic, during about 2010-2018, CD4+ T cells were taken from unexposed donors. The cells were cultured for about ten days before CD4+ T cells were isolated. As cell numbers allowed, unexposed-donor CD4+ T cells faced SARS-CoV-2 S/N and four cold-coronavirus spikes. Sequenced sample: CD4+ T cells from PBMCs, cultured in vitro. The chain combines TRBV6-5 with TRBJ1-1; tentative D call: TRBD1 (5 bases). This clonotype was sampled from a human donor in good health. CDR3 protein: CASWGPGNTEAFF. The CDR3 DNA reads as TGTGCCAGCTGGGGCCCGGGGAACACTGAAGCTTTCTTT.